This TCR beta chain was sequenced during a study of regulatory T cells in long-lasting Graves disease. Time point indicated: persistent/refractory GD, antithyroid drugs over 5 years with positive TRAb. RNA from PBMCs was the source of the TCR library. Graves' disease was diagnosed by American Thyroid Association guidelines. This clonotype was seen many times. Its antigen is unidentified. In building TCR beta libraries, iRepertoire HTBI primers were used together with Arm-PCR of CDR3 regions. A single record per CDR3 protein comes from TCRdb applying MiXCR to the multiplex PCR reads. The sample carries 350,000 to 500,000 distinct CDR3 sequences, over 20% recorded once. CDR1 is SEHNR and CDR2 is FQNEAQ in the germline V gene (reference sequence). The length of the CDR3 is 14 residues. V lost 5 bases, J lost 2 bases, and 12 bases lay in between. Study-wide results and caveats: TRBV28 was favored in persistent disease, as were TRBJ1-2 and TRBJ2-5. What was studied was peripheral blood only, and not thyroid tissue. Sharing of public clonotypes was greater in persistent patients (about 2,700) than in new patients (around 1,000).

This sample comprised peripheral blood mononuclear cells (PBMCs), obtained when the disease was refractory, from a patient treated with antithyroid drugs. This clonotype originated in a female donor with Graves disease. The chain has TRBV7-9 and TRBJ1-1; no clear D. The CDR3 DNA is TGTGCCAGCAGCCCCCCTGTGCAAAACACTGAAGCTTTCTTT. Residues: CASSPPVQNTEAFF.